These T cell receptor beta chains were read from a single sample in a study of graft-versus-host responses after intestinal transplantation. Data came from immunoSEQ multiplex PCR; TCRdb stores just in-frame clones and leaves some out. This sample has tens of thousands of clones, with over 75% found just once. The antigens for these receptors are not known. The sample consisted of unstimulated CD8+ T cells sorted from spleen or lymph node cells, taken before intestinal transplant. The receptors come from a human donor who received an intestinal transplant. Both conserved end residues are part of each CDR3. D genes are given only for firm matches. A clone size is listed for some rows: how often the clone was seen (once, few, many), or a class if it is expanded.

V: TRBV6-6
D: TRBD1
J: TRBJ2-1
size: NA
DNA: TGTGCCAGCAGTCGACAGGGTACGAATGAGCAGTTCTTC
CDR3: CASSRQGTNEQFF

V: TRBV5-8
D: TRBD2
J: TRBJ2-2
size: NA
DNA: TGTGCCAGCACCTTAGTAGCGGGAGAGGGGAACACCGGGGAGCTGTTTTTT
CDR3: CASTLVAGEGNTGELFF

V: TRBV7-9
D: TRBD2
J: TRBJ2-7
size: NA
DNA: TGTGCCATCGAGGGTAGCGGGGCCGACGAGCAGTACTTC
CDR3: CAIEGSGADEQYF

V: TRBV2
D: TRBD2
J: TRBJ2-7
size: NA
DNA: TGTGCCAGCATGGGGACTAGCGGATACGAGCAGTACTTC
CDR3: CASMGTSGYEQYF

V: TRBV19
D: TRBD2
J: TRBJ2-7
size: NA
DNA: TGTGCCAGTAGGAACCTAGCGGGGGCCTACGAGCAGTACTTC
CDR3: CASRNLAGAYEQYF

V: TRBV5-6
D: TRBD2
J: TRBJ2-1
size: NA
DNA: TGTGCCAGCACCACGAGCGGGGGAGAAATTGACAATGAGCAGTTCTTC
CDR3: CASTTSGGEIDNEQFF

V: TRBV5-6
D: NA
J: TRBJ1-4
size: NA
DNA: TGTGCCAGCAGCTTGGCCCTAAACGGGGCTAATGAAAAACTGTTTTTT
CDR3: CASSLALNGANEKLFF

V: TRBV5-4
D: NA
J: TRBJ1-1
size: NA
DNA: TGTGCCAGCAGCCCCGTCGAGGAAGCTGAAGCTTTCTTT
CDR3: CASSPVEEAEAFF

V: TRBV28
D: TRBD2
J: TRBJ2-2
size: NA
DNA: TGTGCCAGCAGTTTTCGTGGGCGGGAGAGGACCCCCGGGGAGCTGTTTTTT
CDR3: CASSFRGRERTPGELFF

V: TRBV7-9
D: NA
J: TRBJ1-6
size: NA
DNA: TGTGCCAGCAGCTTAGTTTCAGGGGAATCACCCCTCCACTTT
CDR3: CASSLVSGESPLHF

V: TRBV7-9
D: TRBD2
J: TRBJ2-7
size: NA
DNA: TGTGCCAGCAGCTCCGGACTAGCGGCAACCTACGAGCAGTACTTC
CDR3: CASSSGLAATYEQYF

V: TRBV7-8
D: NA
J: TRBJ2-3
size: once
DNA: TGTGCCAGCAGCTTAGTTGGGGAGTTAACAGATACGCAGTATTTT
CDR3: CASSLVGELTDTQYF

V: TRBV2
D: TRBD2
J: TRBJ2-1
size: NA
DNA: TGTGCCAGCGGGGGCCGGACTAGCGGGAGTTACTACAATGAGCAGTTCTTC
CDR3: CASGGRTSGSYYNEQFF

V: TRBV7-9
D: NA
J: TRBJ2-3
size: NA
DNA: TGTGCCAGCAGCCGTACTAGAGGGGGGGCCGGCACAGATACGCAGTATTTT
CDR3: CASSRTRGGAGTDTQYF

V: TRBV19
D: NA
J: TRBJ1-5
size: NA
DNA: TGTGCCAGTAGCTCAGTGGGCAATCAGCCCCAGCATTTT
CDR3: CASSSVGNQPQHF

V: TRBV30
D: NA
J: TRBJ1-3
size: NA
DNA: TGTGCCTGGAGTGCTTCTTCAGCTGGAAACACCATATATTTT
CDR3: CAWSASSAGNTIYF